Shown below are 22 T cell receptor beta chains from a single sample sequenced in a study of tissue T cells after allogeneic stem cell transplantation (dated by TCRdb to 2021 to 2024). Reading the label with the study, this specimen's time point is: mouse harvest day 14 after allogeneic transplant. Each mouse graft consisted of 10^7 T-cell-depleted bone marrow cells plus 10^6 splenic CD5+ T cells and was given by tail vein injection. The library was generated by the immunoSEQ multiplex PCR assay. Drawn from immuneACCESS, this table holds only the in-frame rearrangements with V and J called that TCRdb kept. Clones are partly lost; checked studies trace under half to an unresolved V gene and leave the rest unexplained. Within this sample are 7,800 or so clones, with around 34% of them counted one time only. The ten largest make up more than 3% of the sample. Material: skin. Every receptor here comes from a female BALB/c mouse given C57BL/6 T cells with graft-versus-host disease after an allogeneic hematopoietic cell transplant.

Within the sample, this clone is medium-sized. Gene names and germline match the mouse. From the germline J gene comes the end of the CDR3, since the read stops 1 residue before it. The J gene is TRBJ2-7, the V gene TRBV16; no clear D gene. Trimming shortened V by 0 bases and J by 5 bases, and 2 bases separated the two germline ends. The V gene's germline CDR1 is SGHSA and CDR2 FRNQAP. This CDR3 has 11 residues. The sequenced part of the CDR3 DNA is TGTGCAAGCAGCTTAGACGATGAACAGTAC. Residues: CASSLDDEQY. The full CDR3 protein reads CASSLDDEQYF.

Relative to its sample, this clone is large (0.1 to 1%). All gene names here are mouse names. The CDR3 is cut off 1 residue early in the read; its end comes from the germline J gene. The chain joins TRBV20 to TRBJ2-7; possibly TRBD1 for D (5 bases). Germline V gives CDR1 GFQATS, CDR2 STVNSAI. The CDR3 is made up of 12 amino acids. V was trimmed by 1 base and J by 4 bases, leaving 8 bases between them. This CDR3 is CGARGQTYEQYF. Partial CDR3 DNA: TGTGGTGCTAGGGGACAGACATATGAACAGTAC. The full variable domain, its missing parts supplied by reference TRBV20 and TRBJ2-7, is GALVYQYPRRTICKSGTSMRMECQAVGFQATSVAWYRQSPQKTFELIALSTVNSAIKYEQNFTQEKFPISHPNLSFSSMTVLNAYLEDRGLYLCGARGQTYEQYFGPGTRLTVL.

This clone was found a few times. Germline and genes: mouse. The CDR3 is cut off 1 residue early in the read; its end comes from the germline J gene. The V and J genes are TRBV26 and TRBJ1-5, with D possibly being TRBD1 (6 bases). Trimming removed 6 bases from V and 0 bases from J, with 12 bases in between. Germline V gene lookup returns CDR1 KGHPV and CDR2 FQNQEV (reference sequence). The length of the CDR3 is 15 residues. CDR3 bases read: TGTGCCAGCAGCCGGACAGTTTATAACAACCAGGCTCCGCTT. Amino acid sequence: CASSRTVYNNQAPL. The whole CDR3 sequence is CASSRTVYNNQAPLF.

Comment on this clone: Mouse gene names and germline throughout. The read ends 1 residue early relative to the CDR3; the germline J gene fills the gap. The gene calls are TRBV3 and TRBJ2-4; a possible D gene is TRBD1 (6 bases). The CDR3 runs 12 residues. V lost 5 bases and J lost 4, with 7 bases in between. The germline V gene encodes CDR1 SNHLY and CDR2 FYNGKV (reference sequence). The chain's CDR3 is CASSHRENTLYF. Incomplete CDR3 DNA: TGTGCCAGCAGCCACAGGGAAAACACCTTGTAC.

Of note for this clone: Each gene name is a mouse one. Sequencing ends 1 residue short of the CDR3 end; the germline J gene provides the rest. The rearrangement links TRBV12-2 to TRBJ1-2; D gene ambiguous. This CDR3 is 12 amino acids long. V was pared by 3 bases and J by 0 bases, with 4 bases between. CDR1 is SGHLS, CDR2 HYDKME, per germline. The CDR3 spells CASSWANSDYTF. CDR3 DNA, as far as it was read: TGTGCCAGCTCTTGGGCAAACTCCGACTACACC.

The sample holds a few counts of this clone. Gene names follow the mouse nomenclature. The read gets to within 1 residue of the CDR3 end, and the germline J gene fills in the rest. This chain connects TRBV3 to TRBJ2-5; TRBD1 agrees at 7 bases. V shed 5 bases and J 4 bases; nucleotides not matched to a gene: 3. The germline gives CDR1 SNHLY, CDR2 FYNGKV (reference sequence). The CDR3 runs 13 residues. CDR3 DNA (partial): TGTGCCAGCAGCCCCGGGACAGAAGACACCCAGTAC. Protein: CASSPGTEDTQY. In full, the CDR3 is CASSPGTEDTQYF.

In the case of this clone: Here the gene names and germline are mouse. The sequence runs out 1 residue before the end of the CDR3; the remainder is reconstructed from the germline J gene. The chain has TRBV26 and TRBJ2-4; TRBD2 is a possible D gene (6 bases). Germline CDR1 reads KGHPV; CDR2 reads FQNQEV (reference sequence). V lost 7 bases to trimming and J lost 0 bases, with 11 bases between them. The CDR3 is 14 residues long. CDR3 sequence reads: CASKTGPSQNTLYF. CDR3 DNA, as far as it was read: TGTGCCAGCAAAACTGGGCCAAGTCAAAACACCTTGTAC.

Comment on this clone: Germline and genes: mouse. The CDR3 reads CASSDAAWGNEQYF. The sequenced part of the CDR3 DNA is TGTGCCAGCAGTGATGCGGCCTGGGGGAATGAACAGTAC. The rearrangement joins TRBV13-1 to TRBJ2-7, with TRBD2 matching 7 bases. The read ends 1 residue shy of where the CDR3 ends; the end is completed using the germline J gene. Germline V gives CDR1 NSHNY, CDR2 SYGAGN. The J segment lost 5 bases and the V segment lost 0 bases, leaving 5 bases of the junction unmatched. This CDR3 has 14 amino acids.

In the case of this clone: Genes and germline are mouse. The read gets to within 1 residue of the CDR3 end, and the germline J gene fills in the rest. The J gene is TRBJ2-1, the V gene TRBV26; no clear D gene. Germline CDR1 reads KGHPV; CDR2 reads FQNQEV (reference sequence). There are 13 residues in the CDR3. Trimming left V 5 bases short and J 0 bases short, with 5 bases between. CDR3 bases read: TGTGCCAGCAGTAGCAGTAACTATGCTGAGCAGTTC. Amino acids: CASSSSNYAEQF. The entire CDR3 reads CASSSSNYAEQFF.

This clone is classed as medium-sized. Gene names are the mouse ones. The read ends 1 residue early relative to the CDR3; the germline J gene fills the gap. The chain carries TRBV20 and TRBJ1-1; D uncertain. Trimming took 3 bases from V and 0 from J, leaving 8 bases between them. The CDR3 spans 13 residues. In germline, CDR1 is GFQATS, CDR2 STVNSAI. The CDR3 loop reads CGARQTANTEVFF. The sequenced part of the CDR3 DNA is TGTGGTGCTAGACAGACTGCAAACACAGAAGTCTTC.

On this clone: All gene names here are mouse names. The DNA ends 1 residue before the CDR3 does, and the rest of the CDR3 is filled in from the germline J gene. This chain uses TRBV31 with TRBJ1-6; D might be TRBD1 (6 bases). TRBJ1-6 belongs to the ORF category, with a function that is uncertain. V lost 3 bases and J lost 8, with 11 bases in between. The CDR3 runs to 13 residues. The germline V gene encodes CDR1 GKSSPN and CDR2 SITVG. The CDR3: CAWSPRTDSPLYF. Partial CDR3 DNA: TGTGCCTGGAGCCCTCGGACAGATTCGCCCCTCTAC.

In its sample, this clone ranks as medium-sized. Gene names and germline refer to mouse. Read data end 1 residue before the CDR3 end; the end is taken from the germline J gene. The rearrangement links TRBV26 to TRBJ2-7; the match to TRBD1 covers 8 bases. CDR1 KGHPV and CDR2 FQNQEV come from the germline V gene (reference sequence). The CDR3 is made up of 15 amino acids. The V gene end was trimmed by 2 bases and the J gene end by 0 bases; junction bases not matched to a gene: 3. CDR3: CASSLRQGASYEQYF. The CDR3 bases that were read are TGTGCCAGCAGTCTGAGGCAGGGGGCCTCCTATGAACAGTAC. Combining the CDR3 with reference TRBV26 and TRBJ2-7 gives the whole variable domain NSKVIQTPRYLVKGQGQKAKMRCIPEKGHPVVFWYQQNKNNEFKFLINFQNQEVLQQIDMTEKRFSAECPSNSPCSLEIQSSEAGDSALYLCASSLRQGASYEQYFGPGTRLTVL.

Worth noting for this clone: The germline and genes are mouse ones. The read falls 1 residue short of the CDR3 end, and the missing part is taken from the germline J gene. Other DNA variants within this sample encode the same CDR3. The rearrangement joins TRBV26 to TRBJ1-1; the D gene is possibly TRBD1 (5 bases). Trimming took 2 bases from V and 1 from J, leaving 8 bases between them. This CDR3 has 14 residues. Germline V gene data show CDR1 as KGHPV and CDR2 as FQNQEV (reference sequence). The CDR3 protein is CASSLRQGNTEVFF. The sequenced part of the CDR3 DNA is TGTGCCAGCAGTCTGCGGCAGGGGAACACAGAAGTCTTC.

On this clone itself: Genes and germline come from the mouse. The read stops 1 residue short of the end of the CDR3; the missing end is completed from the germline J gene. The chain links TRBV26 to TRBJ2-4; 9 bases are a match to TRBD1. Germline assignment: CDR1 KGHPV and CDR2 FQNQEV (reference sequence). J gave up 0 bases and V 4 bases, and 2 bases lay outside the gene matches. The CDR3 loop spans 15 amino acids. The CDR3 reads CASSQDRGSQNTLYF. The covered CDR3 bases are TGTGCCAGCAGTCAGGACAGGGGTAGTCAAAACACCTTGTAC.

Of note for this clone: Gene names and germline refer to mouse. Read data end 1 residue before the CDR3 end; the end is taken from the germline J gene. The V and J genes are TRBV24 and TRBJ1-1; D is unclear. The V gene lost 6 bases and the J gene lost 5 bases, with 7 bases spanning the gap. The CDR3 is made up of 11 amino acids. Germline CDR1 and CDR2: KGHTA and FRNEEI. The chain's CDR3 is CASRPSTEVFF. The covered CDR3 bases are TGTGCCAGCAGGCCCTCAACAGAAGTCTTC.

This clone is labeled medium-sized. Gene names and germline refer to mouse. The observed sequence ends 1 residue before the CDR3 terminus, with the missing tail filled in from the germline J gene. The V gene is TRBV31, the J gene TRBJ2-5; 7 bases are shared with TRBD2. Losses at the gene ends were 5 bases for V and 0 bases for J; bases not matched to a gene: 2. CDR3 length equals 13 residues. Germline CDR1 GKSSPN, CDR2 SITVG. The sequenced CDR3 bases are TGTGCCTGGGACTGGGTTAACCAAGACACCCAGTAC. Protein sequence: CAWDWVNQDTQY. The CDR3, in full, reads CAWDWVNQDTQYF. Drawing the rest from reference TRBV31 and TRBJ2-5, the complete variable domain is AQTIHQWPVAEIKAVGSPLSLGCTIKGKSSPNLYWYWQATGGTLQQLFYSITVGQVESVVQLNLSASRPKDDQFILSTEKLLLSHSGFYLCAWDWVNQDTQYFGPGTRLLVL.

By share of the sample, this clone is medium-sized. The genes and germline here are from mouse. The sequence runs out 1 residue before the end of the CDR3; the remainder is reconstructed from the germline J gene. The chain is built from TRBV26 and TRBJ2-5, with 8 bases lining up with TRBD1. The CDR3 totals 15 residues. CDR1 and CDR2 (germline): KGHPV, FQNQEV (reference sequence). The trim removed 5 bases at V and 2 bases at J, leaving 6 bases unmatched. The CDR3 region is CASSFRGRVQDTQYF. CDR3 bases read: TGTGCCAGCAGTTTCAGGGGGCGGGTCCAAGACACCCAGTAC. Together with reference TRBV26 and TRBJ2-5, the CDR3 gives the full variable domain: NSKVIQTPRYLVKGQGQKAKMRCIPEKGHPVVFWYQQNKNNEFKFLINFQNQEVLQQIDMTEKRFSAECPSNSPCSLEIQSSEAGDSALYLCASSFRGRVQDTQYFGPGTRLLVL.

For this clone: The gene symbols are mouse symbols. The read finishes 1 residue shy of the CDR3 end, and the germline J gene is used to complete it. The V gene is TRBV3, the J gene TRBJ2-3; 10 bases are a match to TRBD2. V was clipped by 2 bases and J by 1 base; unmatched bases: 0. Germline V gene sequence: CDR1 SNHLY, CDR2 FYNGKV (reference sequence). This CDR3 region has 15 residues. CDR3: CASSLTGGGAETLYF. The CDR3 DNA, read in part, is TGTGCCAGCAGCTTAACTGGGGGGGGTGCAGAAACGCTGTAT.

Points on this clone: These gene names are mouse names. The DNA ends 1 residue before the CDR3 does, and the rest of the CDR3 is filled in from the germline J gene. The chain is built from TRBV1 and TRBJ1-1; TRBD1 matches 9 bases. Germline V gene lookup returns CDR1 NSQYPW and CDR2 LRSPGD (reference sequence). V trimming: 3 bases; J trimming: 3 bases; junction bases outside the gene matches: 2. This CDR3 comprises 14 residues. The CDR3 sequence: CTCSARDRDTEVFF. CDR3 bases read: TGCACCTGCAGTGCCCGGGACAGGGACACAGAAGTCTTC.

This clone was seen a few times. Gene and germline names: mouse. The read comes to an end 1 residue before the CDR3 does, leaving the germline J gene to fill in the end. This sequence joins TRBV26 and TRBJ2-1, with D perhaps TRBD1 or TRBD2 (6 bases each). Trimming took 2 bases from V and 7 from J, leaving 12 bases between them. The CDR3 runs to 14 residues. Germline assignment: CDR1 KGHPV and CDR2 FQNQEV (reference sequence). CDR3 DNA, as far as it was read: TGTGCCAGCAGTCTGATGGGGGCGCGAGCTGAGCAGTTC. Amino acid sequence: CASSLMGARAEQF. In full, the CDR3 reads CASSLMGARAEQFF.

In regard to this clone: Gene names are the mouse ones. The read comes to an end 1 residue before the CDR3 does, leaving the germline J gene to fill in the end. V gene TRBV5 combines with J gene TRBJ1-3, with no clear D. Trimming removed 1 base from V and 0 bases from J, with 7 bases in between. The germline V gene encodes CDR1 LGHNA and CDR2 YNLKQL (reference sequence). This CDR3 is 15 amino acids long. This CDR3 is CASSQAGHSGNTLYF. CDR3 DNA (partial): TGTGCCAGCAGCCAAGCCGGGCATTCTGGAAATACGCTCTAT.

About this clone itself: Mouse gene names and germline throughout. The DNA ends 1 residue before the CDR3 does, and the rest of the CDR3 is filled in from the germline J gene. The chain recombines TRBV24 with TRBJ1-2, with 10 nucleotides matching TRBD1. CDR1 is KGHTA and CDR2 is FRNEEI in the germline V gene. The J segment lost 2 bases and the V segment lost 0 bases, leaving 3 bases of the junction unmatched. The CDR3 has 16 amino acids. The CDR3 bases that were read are TGTGCCAGCAGTCTGTATTTGGGACAGGGGAACTCCGACTACACC. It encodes CASSLYLGQGNSDYT. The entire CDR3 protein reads CASSLYLGQGNSDYTF.